The rows below give T cell receptor beta chains drawn from one sample of a study of OX40 agonist ivuxolimab in advanced cancers. Assay used: immunoSEQ multiplex PCR; TCRdb lists only in-frame clones, some missing. The data hold fewer than 60,000 clones, with around 87% observed a single time. The sample in question was CD4+ or CD8+ T cells sorted from blood, obtained in a trial of the OX40 agonist ivuxolimab. These receptors originate from an adult with an advanced solid tumor such as melanoma, head and neck, liver or kidney cancer. Both conserved end residues are part of each CDR3. Fields, in order: J gene, CDR3 length, V gene, clone size, D gene, CDR3 protein, CDR3 DNA. D genes are given only for firm matches. Clone sizes are given selectively: once, few, many, or a class where the clone is expanded.

J gene: TRBJ1-5; CDR3 length: 16; V gene: TRBV7-2; clone size: -; D gene: -; CDR3 protein: CASSLGQSNSNQPQHF; CDR3 DNA: TGTGCCAGCAGCTTAGGACAGTCAAATAGCAATCAGCCCCAGCATTTT
J gene: TRBJ2-1; CDR3 length: 11; V gene: TRBV2; clone size: -; D gene: -; CDR3 protein: CASRRGGEQFF; CDR3 DNA: TGTGCCAGCAGGAGGGGTGGTGAGCAGTTCTTC
J gene: TRBJ1-2; CDR3 length: 15; V gene: TRBV7-9; clone size: few; D gene: TRBD1; CDR3 protein: CASSPRTGFNYGYTF; CDR3 DNA: TGTGCCAGCAGCCCCCGGACAGGGTTTAACTATGGCTACACCTTC
J gene: TRBJ2-3; CDR3 length: 15; V gene: TRBV6-5; clone size: -; D gene: -; CDR3 protein: CASSYDVNRRDTQYF; CDR3 DNA: TGTGCCAGCAGTTACGACGTGAACAGAAGAGATACGCAGTATTTT
J gene: TRBJ1-2; CDR3 length: 12; V gene: TRBV29-1; clone size: few; D gene: -; CDR3 protein: CSERDTGLGYTF; CDR3 DNA: TGCAGCGAGCGGGACACGGGTTTGGGCTACACCTTC
J gene: TRBJ1-2; CDR3 length: 13; V gene: TRBV2; clone size: -; D gene: -; CDR3 protein: CASSVRGSVDHTF; CDR3 DNA: TGTGCCAGCAGTGTTCGCGGCTCGGTCGACCACACCTTC
J gene: TRBJ2-2; CDR3 length: 15; V gene: TRBV10-2; clone size: -; D gene: TRBD1; CDR3 protein: CASHGQGMTTGELFF; CDR3 DNA: TGCGCCAGCCATGGACAGGGGATGACCACCGGGGAGCTGTTTTTT
J gene: TRBJ2-1; CDR3 length: 16; V gene: TRBV6-1; clone size: -; D gene: -; CDR3 protein: CASSERGGTSLNEQFF; CDR3 DNA: TGTGCCAGCAGTGAACGAGGGGGGACTTCTTTGAATGAGCAGTTCTTC
J gene: TRBJ2-1; CDR3 length: 13; V gene: TRBV5-1; clone size: -; D gene: -; CDR3 protein: CASSLGRGNEQFF; CDR3 DNA: TGCGCCAGCAGCTTGGGAAGGGGCAATGAGCAGTTCTTC
J gene: TRBJ2-7; CDR3 length: 14; V gene: TRBV27; clone size: -; D gene: -; CDR3 protein: CASSPRGPSYEQYF; CDR3 DNA: TGTGCCAGCAGTCCCCGGGGCCCCTCCTACGAGCAGTACTTC
J gene: TRBJ2-3; CDR3 length: 16; V gene: TRBV4-1; clone size: -; D gene: TRBD1; CDR3 protein: CASSLDRVASTDTQYF; CDR3 DNA: TGCGCCAGCAGCCTAGACAGGGTGGCAAGCACAGATACGCAGTATTTT
J gene: TRBJ2-2; CDR3 length: 14; V gene: TRBV5-1; clone size: once; D gene: -; CDR3 protein: CATQDSPNTGELFF; CDR3 DNA: TGCGCCACCCAGGACAGCCCGAACACCGGGGAGCTGTTTTTT
J gene: TRBJ1-5; CDR3 length: 15; V gene: TRBV7-9; clone size: -; D gene: TRBD1; CDR3 protein: CASSLGTGGNQPQHF; CDR3 DNA: TGTGCCAGCAGCTTAGGGACAGGGGGCAATCAGCCCCAGCATTTT
J gene: TRBJ2-7; CDR3 length: 13; V gene: TRBV9; clone size: once; D gene: -; CDR3 protein: CASSVGTSYEQYF; CDR3 DNA: TGTGCCAGCAGCGTCGGGACTTCCTACGAGCAGTACTTC
J gene: TRBJ2-2; CDR3 length: 13; V gene: TRBV2; clone size: -; D gene: -; CDR3 protein: CASRTSNTGELFF; CDR3 DNA: TGTGCCAGCAGGACATCGAACACCGGGGAGCTGTTTTTT
J gene: TRBJ2-6; CDR3 length: 18; V gene: TRBV18; clone size: -; D gene: -; CDR3 protein: CASSPQPAYGAGANVLTF; CDR3 DNA: TGTGCCAGCTCACCACAGCCCGCTTACGGTGCTGGGGCCAACGTCCTGACTTTC
J gene: TRBJ2-5; CDR3 length: 20; V gene: TRBV4-2; clone size: -; D gene: TRBD2; CDR3 protein: CASSQDSLAGGSTNRETQYF; CDR3 DNA: TGTGCCAGCAGCCAAGATTCATTAGCGGGAGGATCCACAAACAGAGAGACCCAGTACTTC
J gene: TRBJ2-5; CDR3 length: 11; V gene: TRBV6-8; clone size: -; D gene: -; CDR3 protein: CASGDMETQYF; CDR3 DNA: TGTGCCAGCGGGGACATGGAGACCCAGTACTTC
J gene: TRBJ1-4; CDR3 length: 17; V gene: TRBV28; clone size: -; D gene: -; CDR3 protein: CASSLPPNRRLPEKLFF; CDR3 DNA: TGTGCCAGCAGTTTGCCTCCTAACAGACGACTTCCGGAAAAACTGTTTTTT
J gene: TRBJ2-3; CDR3 length: 15; V gene: TRBV18; clone size: -; D gene: -; CDR3 protein: CASSPIRLSTDTQYF; CDR3 DNA: TGTGCCAGCTCACCAATCCGTCTCAGCACAGATACGCAGTATTTT
J gene: TRBJ1-5; CDR3 length: 18; V gene: TRBV4-1; clone size: -; D gene: TRBD1; CDR3 protein: CASSQDTAGTGGNQPQHF; CDR3 DNA: TGCGCCAGCAGCCAAGATACTGCCGGGACAGGGGGGAATCAGCCCCAGCATTTT
J gene: TRBJ2-7; CDR3 length: 12; V gene: TRBV5-1; clone size: -; D gene: -; CDR3 protein: CASSLAGDEQYF; CDR3 DNA: TGCGCCAGCAGCTTGGCCGGGGATGAGCAGTACTTC